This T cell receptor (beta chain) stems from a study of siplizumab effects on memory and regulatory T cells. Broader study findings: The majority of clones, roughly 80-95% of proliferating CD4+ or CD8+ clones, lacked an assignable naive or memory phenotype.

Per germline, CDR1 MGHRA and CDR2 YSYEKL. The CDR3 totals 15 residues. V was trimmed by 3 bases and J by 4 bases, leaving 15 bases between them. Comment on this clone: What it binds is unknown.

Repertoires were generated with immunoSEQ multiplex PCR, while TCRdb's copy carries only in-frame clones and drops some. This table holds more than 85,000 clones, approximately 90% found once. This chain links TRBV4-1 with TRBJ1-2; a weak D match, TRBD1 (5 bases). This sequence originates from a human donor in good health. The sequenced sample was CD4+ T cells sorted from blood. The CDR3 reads CASSHMEGVIYGYTF. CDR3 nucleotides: TGCGCCAGCAGCCATATGGAAGGGGTTATCTATGGCTACACCTTC.